The 32 T cell receptor beta chains below were found in one sample sequenced in a study of T cell therapy after organ transplantation (dated by TCRdb to the late 2010s). Libraries were constructed by the immunoSEQ multiplex PCR assay. TCRdb carries this immuneACCESS record with in-frame sequences only. Its versions omit some clonotypes, under half of them owing to an unresolved V gene in the studies checked, with the rest unexplained. This sample is represented by several thousand clones; 74% of them were singletons. Roughly 31% of the sample is held by the ten biggest clonotypes. The sample's time point label is to be understood as: 4-8 weeks after completion of therapy. These receptors lack a known antigen. The sequences come from CD8+ T cells from blood, collected after autologous CMV-specific T cell therapy. These TCRs come from a human patient who had received a solid organ transplant and had CMV disease. Some T cells may derive from the graft donor when a transplant has been performed.

This rearrangement joins TRBV30 to TRBJ2-2; D could derive from TRBD1 or TRBD2 (6 bases each). There are 15 residues in the CDR3. CDR1 and CDR2 (germline): GTSNPN, SVGIG (reference sequence). Trimming cost V 2 bases and J 6 bases, with 16 bases left between them. The CDR3 DNA reads as TGTGCCTGGAGTATTAGGGGGGCGGTCGCCGGGGAGCTGTTTTTT. Protein product: CAWSIRGAVAGELFF. The whole variable domain, filled in from reference TRBV30 and TRBJ2-2, reads SQTIHQWPATLVQPVGSPLSLECTVEGTSNPNLYWYRQAAGRGLQLLFYSVGIGQISSEVPQNLSASRPQDRQFILSSKKLLLSDSGFYLCAWSIRGAVAGELFFGEGSRLTVL.

This clone was picked up one time. The rearrangement joins TRBV5-6 to TRBJ2-3, with D possibly TRBD2 on 6 matching bases. Germline V gives CDR1 SGHDT, CDR2 YYEEEE. The CDR3 is 13 amino acids. Trimming took off 5 bases at V and 5 bases at J, with 12 bases between the two ends. The CDR3 region is CASRTLGGDTQYF. The CDR3 nucleotides read TGTGCCAGCAGGACGCTCGGGGGAGATACGCAGTATTTT.

This clone was detected a few times. The CDR3 DNA follows: TGTGCCAGCAGCTTAGAACCGGGACTAGCGGGAGGGCCGGGAAATGAGCAGTTCTTC. It encodes CASSLEPGLAGGPGNEQFF. The rearrangement links TRBV11-3 to TRBJ2-1; 16 nucleotides match TRBD2. There are 19 residues in the CDR3. With 0 bases clipped from V and 7 bases from J, the junction kept 9 bases outside the gene matches. CDR1 is SGHNT and CDR2 is YENEEA in the germline V gene.

The chain carries TRBV4-3 and TRBJ2-7; no clear D. The V gene's germline CDR1 is LGHNA and CDR2 YSLEER. Trimming took 0 bases from V and 3 from J, leaving 15 bases between them. This CDR3 is 16 amino acids long. The CDR3 sequence is CASSQDHRGRSYEQYF. The CDR3 nucleotides are TGCGCCAGCAGCCAAGATCATCGCGGAAGAAGCTACGAGCAGTACTTC.

The rearrangement uses TRBV21-1 and TRBJ1-2. TRBV21-1 is assigned pseudogene status. This CDR3 is 19 amino acids long. The CDR3 loop is CASSKALRGQQNRNYGYTF. CDR3 sequence (DNA): TGTGCCAGCAGCAAAGCGCTTCGAGGGCAGCAGAACAGGAACTATGGCTACACCTTC.

This chain links TRBV5-4 with TRBJ2-7, with 8 bases lining up with TRBD1. The CDR3 has 15 residues. V lost 4 bases to trimming and J lost 3 bases; unmatched junction nucleotides: 9. Germline V CDR1 and CDR2: SGHNT, YYREEE (reference sequence). As DNA, the CDR3 is TGTGCCAGCAGCCTAGGGACAGGAGGCGTCTACGAGCAGTACTTC. This encodes CASSLGTGGVYEQYF.

V and J are TRBV28 and TRBJ1-5, with 7 bases that match TRBD1. The CDR3 sequence is 16 residues long. Germline V gives CDR1 MDHEN, CDR2 SYDVKM. Trimming removed 3 bases from V and 2 bases from J; junction bases left unmatched: 7. The CDR3 DNA sequence: TGTGCCAGCAGTTTGTCAGGGGGGAAGGGCAATCAGCCCCAGCATTTT. It yields the protein CASSLSGGKGNQPQHF.

This sequence joins TRBV29-1 and TRBJ2-7; 10 bases are shared with TRBD2. V was clipped by 3 bases and J by 7 bases; unmatched bases: 9. The CDR3 length is 14 residues. CDR1 is SQVTM, CDR2 ANQGSEA, per germline. This CDR3 reads CSVDPSGRADEQYF. DNA for the CDR3: TGCAGCGTTGACCCCAGCGGGAGGGCAGATGAGCAGTACTTC.

This chain links TRBV7-8 with TRBJ2-7; D may be TRBD2 (5 bases). V was cut by 4 bases and J by 3 bases, with 7 bases left in between. This CDR3 is built from 12 residues. Germline CDR1 SGHVS, CDR2 FQNEAQ. The CDR3 DNA reads as TGTGCCAGCAGCTCCGGGATCTACGAGCAGTACTTC. It codes for CASSSGIYEQYF. The full variable domain, with the rest looked up from reference TRBV7-8 and TRBJ2-7, is GAGVSQSPRYKVAKRGQDVALRCDPISGHVSLFWYQQALGQGPEFLTYFQNEAQLDKSGLPSDRFFAERPEGSVSTLKIQRTQQEDSAVYLCASSSGIYEQYFGPGTRLTVT.

The sample holds a few counts of this clone. The junction does not match germline at one end; this may be a read error. This rearrangement joins TRBV6-1 to TRBJ1-1; 8 bases agree with TRBD1. Per the germline V gene, CDR1 is MNHNS and CDR2 is SASEGT. The CDR3 totals 17 residues. Here the CDR3 reads CAISESATGARDTEAFF. The CDR3 DNA reads as TGTGCCATCAGTGAGTCCGCGACAGGGGCGCGGGACACTGAAGCTTTCTTT.

The gene calls are TRBV4-1 and TRBJ2-3, with a weak D call TRBD1 (5 bases). Germline V gene data show CDR1 as MGHRA and CDR2 as YSYEKL. This CDR3 has 16 residues. V was shortened by 0 bases and J by 3 bases, with 13 bases between the two germline ends. In nucleotides, the CDR3 is TGCGCCAGCAGCCAAGATCTAGGGCAGGGAACAGATACGCAGTATTTT. Protein sequence: CASSQDLGQGTDTQYF.

The J gene is TRBJ2-1, the V gene TRBV19; D is unresolved. V dropped 1 base and J dropped 0 bases, with 10 bases sitting between them. CDR3 size: 16 residues. The germline V gene has CDR1 LNHDA and CDR2 SQIVND (reference sequence). The CDR3 sequence: CASSIAGSSSYNEQFF. In DNA form, the CDR3 reads TGTGCCAGTAGTATAGCCGGATCGAGCTCCTACAATGAGCAGTTCTTC.

V and J are TRBV19 and TRBJ2-3; the D gene is possibly TRBD1 (5 bases). Germline assignment: CDR1 LNHDA and CDR2 SQIVND (reference sequence). The CDR3 length is 15 residues. Between the trimmed V and J ends, which lost 5 bases and 2 bases, there was a span of 14 bases. This chain's CDR3 is CASSGAIFNTDTQYF. Here the CDR3 DNA reads TGTGCCAGTAGTGGGGCAATTTTCAACACAGATACGCAGTATTTT.

The chain employs TRBV5-5 and TRBJ2-7, with D perhaps matching TRBD1 (5 bases). CDR1 is SGHKS, CDR2 YYEKEE, per germline (reference sequence). Trimming took off 2 bases at V and 2 bases at J, with 11 bases between the two ends. There are 14 residues in the CDR3. CDR3 nucleotide sequence: TGTGCCAGCAGCTTAGTCCTAGGGGCCTACGAGCAGTACTTC. This encodes CASSLVLGAYEQYF.

The sample holds one count of this clone. The gene calls are TRBV4-1 and TRBJ2-1, with 8 positions matching TRBD2. The junction had 11 bases not matched to a gene; V was cut back by 4 bases and J by 0 bases. The CDR3 has 18 residues. Germline V gene sequence: CDR1 MGHRA, CDR2 YSYEKL. The CDR3 DNA follows: TGCGCCAGCAGCCCCAAACCGACTAGCGAGAGCTCCTACAATGAGCAGTTCTTC. Its translation: CASSPKPTSESSYNEQFF.

V gene TRBV2 combines with J gene TRBJ2-7; D may be TRBD2 (5 bases). The V and J ends lost 6 bases and 5 bases respectively, with 20 bases between them. Germline CDR1 reads SNHLY; CDR2 reads FYNNEI. The CDR3 has 15 amino acids. In nucleotides, the CDR3 is TGTGCCAGCAGCCAAGTGCTAGCCGAAGAAAACGAGCAGTACTTC. Translated, it gives CASSQVLAEENEQYF.

This clone was counted a few times. The rearrangement links TRBV6-8 to TRBJ2-7; D gene unclear. V lost 6 bases, J lost 1 base, and 7 bases lay in between. The V gene's germline CDR1 is MNHGY and CDR2 SAAAGT. The CDR3 has 12 residues. The CDR3 DNA reads as TGTGCCAGCAGATCAGAGTCCTACGAGCAGTACTTC. Amino acids: CASRSESYEQYF.

The CDR3 bases are TGTGCCAGCAGCTTAGCAGTCGGGAGTCTGTACGAGCAGTACTTC. Translated: CASSLAVGSLYEQYF. The chain employs TRBV11-2 and TRBJ2-7, with a possible D match to TRBD2 (6 bases). The CDR3 is 15 amino acids. The germline gives CDR1 SGHAT, CDR2 FQNNGV. V lost 1 base and J 4 bases, leaving 14 bases between the germline ends.

The gene calls are TRBV11-2 and TRBJ2-3; TRBD2 matches 11 bases. Germline V CDR1 and CDR2: SGHAT, FQNNGV. The trim removed 5 bases at V and 2 bases at J, leaving 9 bases unmatched. This CDR3 has 17 residues. This CDR3 is CASSTRGLAGPTDTQYF. The CDR3 nucleotides are TGTGCCAGCAGCACCCGTGGACTAGCGGGTCCCACAGATACGCAGTATTTT.

This clone was seen a few times. The chain is built from TRBV19 and TRBJ1-1; TRBD1 is a possible D gene (5 bases). The V gene lost 7 bases and the J gene lost 3 bases, with 12 bases spanning the gap. This CDR3 is 13 amino acids long. Germline V gene sequence: CDR1 LNHDA, CDR2 SQIVND (reference sequence). The CDR3 protein is CASIGGGYTEAFF. CDR3 bases: TGTGCCAGTATTGGGGGAGGGTACACTGAAGCTTTCTTT.

V and J are TRBV27 and TRBJ2-3; D remains unclear. The CDR3 is 17 residues long. From germline, CDR1 is MNHEY and CDR2 SMNVEV (reference sequence). V gave up 0 bases and J gave up 5 bases, with 18 bases separating them. CDR3 coding DNA: TGTGCCAGCAGTTTATCCTTCGTTGCGGCGGTAGGAGATACGCAGTATTTT. Translated: CASSLSFVAAVGDTQYF.

The chain links TRBV7-9 to TRBJ2-7; perhaps TRBD1 as D (6 bases). Germline V gives CDR1 SEHNR, CDR2 FQNEAQ (reference sequence). The ends were cut back, 9 bases at V and 3 bases at J, with 15 bases in the middle. This CDR3 region has 13 residues. CDR3 amino acids: CASSTEQGYEQYF. CDR3 DNA: TGTGCCAGTTCGACAGAACAGGGCTACGAGCAGTACTTC.

This chain links TRBV11-2 with TRBJ2-7, with 8 positions matching TRBD2. The CDR3 is 15 residues long. Germline loops: CDR1 SGHAT, CDR2 FQNNGV. V lost 3 bases and J lost 7; bases outside the gene matches: 11. CDR3 nucleotides: TGTGCCAGCAGCTTTGGTACTAGCGGTGGAAATGAGCAGTACTTC. The encoded protein is CASSFGTSGGNEQYF.

This clone was observed once. The rearrangement uses TRBV9 and TRBJ2-7; the D gene is possibly TRBD2 (6 bases). CDR1 is SGDLS and CDR2 is YYNGEE in the germline V gene. The CDR3 extends over 14 amino acids. The germline V and J ends were trimmed by 0 bases and 6 bases, with 13 bases remaining between them. CDR3 sequence: CASSVGLALSEQYF. The CDR3 coding sequence is TGTGCCAGCAGCGTAGGGCTAGCGCTCAGCGAGCAGTACTTC.

This clone was found once. The CDR3 DNA is TGTGCCAGCACCGGGACAGGCTCCTACGAGCAGTACTTC. Translation gives CASTGTGSYEQYF. The chain carries TRBV6-1 and TRBJ2-7; TRBD1 matches 8 bases. The CDR3 has 13 residues. Germline V gene sequence: CDR1 MNHNS, CDR2 SASEGT. V shed 7 bases and J 0 bases; nucleotides not matched to a gene: 2.

This chain uses TRBV15 with TRBJ2-1; D gene unclear. Germline V gene sequence: CDR1 LNHNV, CDR2 YYDKDF (reference sequence). The length of the CDR3 is 17 residues. Trimming shortened V by 2 bases and J by 5 bases, and 19 bases separated the two germline ends. CDR3 amino acids: CATSRYRPPEVNNEQFF. CDR3 nucleotides: TGTGCCACCAGCAGATACCGGCCCCCCGAAGTCAACAATGAGCAGTTCTTC.

J is TRBJ2-3 and V is TRBV27; D is perhaps TRBD2 (6 bases). Germline V gives CDR1 MNHEY, CDR2 SMNVEV (reference sequence). The CDR3 has 14 amino acids. Trimming removed 5 bases at V and 5 bases at J, with 14 bases between. The CDR3 here is CASSPRLVLDTQYF. CDR3 nucleotides: TGTGCCAGCAGTCCGCGACTAGTTTTAGATACGCAGTATTTT.

The chain uses TRBV4-3 and TRBJ2-7; D not resolved. The CDR3 sequence is 16 residues long. V lost 0 bases and J lost 7, with 19 bases in between. CDR1 LGHNA and CDR2 YSLEER come from the germline V gene. The CDR3 DNA follows: TGCGCCAGCAGCCAAGAAGTGGCGGATCCAAAAGGGGAGCAGTACTTC. It yields the protein CASSQEVADPKGEQYF.

CDR3 DNA: TGCGCCAGCAGTCAATCAAGGGGATGGGACGCCGGGGAGCTGTTTTTT. It specifies CASSQSRGWDAGELFF. The chain is built from TRBV23-1 and TRBJ2-2; D tentatively fits TRBD1 or TRBD2 (5 bases each). TRBV23-1 is classed as an ORF, of uncertain function. The CDR3 contains 16 residues. V lost 0 bases, J lost 6 bases, and 14 bases lay in between.

Only one count was recorded for this clone. The gene calls are TRBV6-5 and TRBJ2-7, with a weak D call TRBD2 (6 bases). Germline V gene lookup returns CDR1 MNHEY and CDR2 SVGAGI. Trimming shortened V by 8 bases and J by 9 bases, and 8 bases separated the two germline ends. The CDR3 sequence is 9 residues long. The CDR3 sequence is CASEGGQYF. CDR3 nucleotides: TGTGCCAGCGAGGGAGGGCAGTACTTC.

The J gene is TRBJ2-7, the V gene TRBV11-2, with TRBD2 matching over 8 bases. CDR1 is SGHAT and CDR2 is FQNNGV in the germline V gene. Germline trimming cut 5 bases from V and 2 bases from J; bases unmatched to any gene: 14. The CDR3 loop spans 17 amino acids. The DNA for the CDR3 is TGTGCCAGCAGCCCGTATATGGGGACTAGGGCTCCCTACGAGCAGTACTTC. This encodes CASSPYMGTRAPYEQYF. The whole variable domain, filled in from reference TRBV11-2 and TRBJ2-7, reads EAGVAQSPRYKIIEKRQSVAFWCNPISGHATLYWYQQILGQGPKLLIQFQNNGVVDDSQLPKDRFSAERLKGVDSTLKIQPAKLEDSAVYLCASSPYMGTRAPYEQYFGPGTRLTVT.

The V and J genes are TRBV7-9 and TRBJ2-7; 9 bases are a match to TRBD2. The germline V gene has CDR1 SEHNR and CDR2 FQNEAQ (reference sequence). CDR3 length: 15 amino acids. J lost 5 bases, V lost 3 bases, and 8 bases had no gene match. The CDR3 region has the DNA TGTGCCAGCAGCTTTACGGCGGGAGGGCCAAACGAGCAGTACTTC. Its translation: CASSFTAGGPNEQYF.